This TCR beta chain appears in the sequencing data of a study of blood T cells in healthy people across ages. About the study: Template switching recovered approximately one barcoded beta molecule for every two T cells. Study conclusions and caveats: Long-lived donors exceeded aged donors in naive CD4+ cells and diversity. While age rose, TCR beta diversity per million T cells dropped in a roughly linear way.

A note on this clonotype: What it recognizes is unknown.

A second PCR, run for about 6 to 12 cycles, used a sample-barcoded 5' primer plus a J-beta primer mix. Sequencing of every sample gave 3 million or more CDR3-containing paired-end reads. TCRdb fed the 5' RACE reads into MiXCR, producing one record per CDR3 protein. Here the sample spans around 800,000 distinct CDR3 sequences, under 55% being singletons. The V and J ends lost 2 bases and 4 bases respectively, with 7 bases between them. Germline V gene lookup returns CDR1 MDHEN and CDR2 SYDVKM. CDR3 length equals 13 residues. The source is a man in his sixties in good health. What was sequenced was blood. The V gene is TRBV28, the J gene TRBJ2-3; D ambiguous. For the CDR3, the DNA is TGTGCCAGCAGTTTAGGTATGGCAGATACGCAGTATTTT. It is translated as CASSLGMADTQYF.